This T cell receptor beta chain was obtained from a study of cytomegalovirus exposure and HLA in healthy donors. The CDR3 consists of 13 residues. Germline CDR1 and CDR2: SGHAT and FQNNGV. Trimming took off 1 base at V and 4 bases at J, with 6 bases between the two ends. It was with 60 Vbeta and 13 Jbeta primers that the PCR ran. Method: immunoSEQ multiplex PCR; TCRdb's copy keeps in-frame clones and lacks some. The repertoire holds about 210,000 clones, with about four fifths as singletons. Source material: PBMCs. The J gene is TRBJ2-3, the V gene TRBV11-2; the D gene is possibly TRBD2 (5 bases). This clonotype originated in a woman younger than 45 in good health and CMV-seropositive. This chain's CDR3 is CASSLGAADTQYF. CDR3 coding DNA: TGTGCCAGCAGCTTAGGAGCGGCAGATACGCAGTATTTT.